This T cell receptor beta chain comes out of a study of blood T cell repertoires in COVID-19 (TCRdb year 2020). Regarding the complete study: Collaborator samples came from the United States, Italy and Spain and covered acute and convalescent phases of COVID-19. The material from the prospective study consisted of cDNA or gDNA derived from T cells, B-cell-depleted T cells, or PBMCs. Subjects who had been exposed to COVID-19, were actively infected with it, or had recovered from it provided the deeply sampled blood TCRbeta repertoires that made up the dataset. The repertoires were released in a freely available public database intended as a resource for research on the immune response to SARS-CoV-2. The samples were drawn from two sources: the first 160 participants of the ongoing ImmuneRACE study, and about 1,300 subjects contributed by 6 global collaborators. The sample metadata nearly always contained a de-identified subject ID, COVID-19 status, age in years and sex. Where available, HLA class I and class II types were taken from metadata supplied by the sample provider and were not determined by assay-based typing. General findings and caveats noted by the study authors: The amount of clinical and demographic metadata varied by source and participant and was provided uncurated.

V gives up 6 bases and J gives up 3 bases, and the segment between their germline ends measures 6 bases. Looking up the germline V gene yields CDR1 SGHTA and CDR2 FQGTGA. The CDR3 has 12 amino acids, counting the end cysteine and phenylalanine. Only the CDR3 DNA is retained, 36 bases long and in frame from the first base. Each collaborating institution followed its own protocols to collect whole blood in K2EDTA tubes. For TCRbeta analysis, collaborator samples were shipped as frozen whole blood, as isolated PBMCs, or as DNA extracted from either sample type. The immunoSEQ Assay, a bias-controlled multiplex PCR, was used to amplify TCRbeta CDR3 regions from genomic DNA. On the study's bioinformatics: Within the assay, amplification of reference gene primers was used to estimate how many nucleated cells each sample contained. To quantify the absolute abundance of each unique TCRbeta CDR3 rearrangement, sequence reads were collapsed and filtered. For each sample, productive Simpson clonality was calculated as the square root of Simpson's diversity index over productive rearrangements. The source is immuneACCESS, and TCRdb retained only in-frame sequences with V and J called. Part of the clones is not carried over; for the studies checked, unresolved V genes explain less than half of this, and the remainder is unexplained. V and J calls and clone size follow that table, whereas D and trimming were derived from the DNA. The sample contains under 350,000 clones, approximately 91% of them found a single time. Of the sample, 2.2% falls within the top ten clones.

About this clone itself: The antigen it recognizes is unknown. Base qualities were left out, and no much larger clone turns up one base away.

Sequencing was done on a sample of peripheral blood. Here the chain combines TRBV7-3 and TRBJ2-1; too little of a D gene remains to name it. This receptor was obtained from a man aged 50-60 years with acute or convalescent COVID-19. At the DNA level, the sequence is TGTGCCAGCAGGTCCAGCTACAATGAGCAGTTCTTC. The resulting protein is CASRSSYNEQFF.